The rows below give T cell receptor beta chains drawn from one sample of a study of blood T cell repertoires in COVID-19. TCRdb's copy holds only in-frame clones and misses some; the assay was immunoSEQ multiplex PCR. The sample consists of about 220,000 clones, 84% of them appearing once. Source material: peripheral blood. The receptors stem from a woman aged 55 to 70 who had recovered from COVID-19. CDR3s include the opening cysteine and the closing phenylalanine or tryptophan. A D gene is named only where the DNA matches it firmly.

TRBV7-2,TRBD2,CASSLALAGGRGFGELFF
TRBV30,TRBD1,CAWMAGTGEEKLFF
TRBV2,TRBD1,CARGTEVSPLHF
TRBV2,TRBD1,CASRDSGQGAINEQFF
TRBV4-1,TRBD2,CASSQDGSGGADEQYF
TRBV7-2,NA,CASSLGLRGYGYTF
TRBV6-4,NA,CASSATGPDTQYF
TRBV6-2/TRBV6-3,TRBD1,CASSFPQGGANYGYTF
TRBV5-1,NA,CASSLQGTDTQYF
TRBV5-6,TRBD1,CASSPGTGGIAFF
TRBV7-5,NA,CGGGFSPLHF
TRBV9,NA,CASSVGGGNYGYTF
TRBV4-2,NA,CASSPDWAGMGNQPQHF
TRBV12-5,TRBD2,CASGLVILAGGPHYNEQFF
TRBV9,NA,CASSAGGEQPQHF
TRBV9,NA,CASSAEAGWANEKLFF
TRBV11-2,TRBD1,CASSWDSATNYGYTF
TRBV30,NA,CAWRRGGRAFF
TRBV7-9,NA,CASSSHRVNYGYTF
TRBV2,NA,CASSPVPATNEKLFF
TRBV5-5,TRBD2,CASSMRRASGGRVTDTQYF
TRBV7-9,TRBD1,CASSKRTGDGYTF
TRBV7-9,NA,CASSFEQLNTEAFF
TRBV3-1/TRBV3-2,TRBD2,CASSQDTLAGGHEQYF
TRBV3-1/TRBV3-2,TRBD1,CASSQDRGQGAGNTIYF
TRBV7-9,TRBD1,CASSSWTGATEAFF
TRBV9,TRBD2,CASSSLLAAQTGELFF
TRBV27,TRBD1,CASRLLNAGGAGANVLTF